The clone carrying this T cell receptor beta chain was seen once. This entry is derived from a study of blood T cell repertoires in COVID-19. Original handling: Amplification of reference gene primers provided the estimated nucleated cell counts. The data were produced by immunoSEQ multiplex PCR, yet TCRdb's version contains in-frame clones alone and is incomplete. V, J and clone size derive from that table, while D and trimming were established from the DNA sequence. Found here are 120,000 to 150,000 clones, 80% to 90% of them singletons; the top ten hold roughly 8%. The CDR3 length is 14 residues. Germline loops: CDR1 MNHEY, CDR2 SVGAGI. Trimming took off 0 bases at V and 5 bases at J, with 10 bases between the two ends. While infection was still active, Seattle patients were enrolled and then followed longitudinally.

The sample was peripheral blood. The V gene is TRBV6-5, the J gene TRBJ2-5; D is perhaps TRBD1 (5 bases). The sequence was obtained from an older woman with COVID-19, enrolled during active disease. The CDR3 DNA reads TGTGCCAGCAGTTACTCGAGACAGTTGGAGACCCAGTACTTC. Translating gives CASSYSRQLETQYF.